This TCR beta chain comes out of a study of blood T cell repertoires in COVID-19 (TCRdb year 2020). Background for the entire study: Collaborator samples came from the United States, Italy and Spain and covered acute and convalescent phases of COVID-19. The prospective study material was composed of cDNA or gDNA derived from T cells, B-cell-depleted T cells, or PBMCs. The dataset comprised deeply sampled blood TCRbeta repertoires from subjects exposed to, actively infected with, or recovered from COVID-19. The repertoires were released in a freely available public database meant as a resource for research on the immune response to SARS-CoV-2. Samples came from the ongoing ImmuneRACE study (first 160 participants) plus 1,254 subjects from 6 global collaborators. Nearly every sample came with metadata listing a de-identified subject ID, COVID-19 status, age in years and sex. HLA class I and class II types, where available, came from metadata supplied by the sample provider rather than from assay-based typing.

TCRbeta CDR3 regions were amplified from genomic DNA using the immunoSEQ Assay, a bias-controlled multiplex PCR. The original methods were these. The number of nucleated cells in each sample was estimated by amplification of reference gene primers within the assay. To quantify the absolute abundance of each unique TCRbeta CDR3 rearrangement, sequence reads were collapsed and filtered. For each sample, productive Simpson clonality was calculated as the square root of Simpson's diversity index across productive rearrangements. TCRdb limited this immuneACCESS table to in-frame rearrangements with V and J called. A share of clones is missing; checked studies link under half to unresolved V genes, and the rest is unexplained. V and J calls plus clone size are reproduced from that table; the DNA served to infer D and trimming. The sample has under 300,000 clones on record, around 90% of them singletons. The ten largest clones represent around 0.8% of the sample.

Points the paper makes about the study in general: How much clinical and demographic metadata was included differed by source and by participant, and the metadata was provided uncurated.

Counted from cysteine to phenylalanine, this CDR3 has 14 amino acids. Of the read, only the CDR3 DNA is kept; its 42 bases are in frame from base 1. In the germline V gene (reference sequence), CDR1 corresponds to MNHEY and CDR2 to SMNVEV. V trim: 4 bases; J trim: 6 bases; unmatched bases: 2. Worth noting for this clone: Its antigen is not yet known. No base quality information exists; no much larger clone differs at one position.

Collaborating institutions collected whole blood in K2EDTA tubes following their own protocols. For TCRbeta analysis, collaborators shipped samples in one of three forms: frozen whole blood, isolated PBMCs, or DNA extracted from either of those sample types. Sequencing used peripheral blood. The chain is assembled from TRBV27 and TRBJ1-5; 11 bases in the junction line up with TRBD1. This receptor was taken from a woman in her 30s with acute or convalescent COVID-19. The CDR3 region has the sequence CASSWTGGGQPQHF. The DNA is TGTGCCAGCAGTTGGACAGGGGGCGGTCAGCCCCAGCATTTT.